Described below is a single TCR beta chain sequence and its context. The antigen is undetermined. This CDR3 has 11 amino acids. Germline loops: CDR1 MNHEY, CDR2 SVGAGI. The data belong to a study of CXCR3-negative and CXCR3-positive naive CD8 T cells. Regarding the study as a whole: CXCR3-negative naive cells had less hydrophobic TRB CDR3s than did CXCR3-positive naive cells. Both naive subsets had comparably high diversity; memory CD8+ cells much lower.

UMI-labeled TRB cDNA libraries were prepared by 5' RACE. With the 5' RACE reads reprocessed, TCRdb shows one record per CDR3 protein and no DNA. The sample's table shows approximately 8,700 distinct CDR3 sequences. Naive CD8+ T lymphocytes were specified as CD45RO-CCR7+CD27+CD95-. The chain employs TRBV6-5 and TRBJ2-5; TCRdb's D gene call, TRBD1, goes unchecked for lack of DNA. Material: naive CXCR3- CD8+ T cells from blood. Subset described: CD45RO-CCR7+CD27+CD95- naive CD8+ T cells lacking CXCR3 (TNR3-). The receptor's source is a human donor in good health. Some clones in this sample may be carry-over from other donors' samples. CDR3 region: CASFGGETQYF.